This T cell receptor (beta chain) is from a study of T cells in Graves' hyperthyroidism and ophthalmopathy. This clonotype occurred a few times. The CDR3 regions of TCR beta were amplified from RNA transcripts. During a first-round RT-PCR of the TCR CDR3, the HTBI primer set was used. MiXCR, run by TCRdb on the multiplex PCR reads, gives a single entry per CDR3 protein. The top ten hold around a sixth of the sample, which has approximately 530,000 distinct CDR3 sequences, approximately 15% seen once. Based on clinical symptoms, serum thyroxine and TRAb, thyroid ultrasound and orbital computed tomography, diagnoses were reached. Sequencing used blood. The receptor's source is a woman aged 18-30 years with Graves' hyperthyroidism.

The CDR3 sequence is CAISDFGTQNTGELFF. CDR3 nucleotide sequence: TGTGCCATCAGTGACTTTGGGACTCAGAACACCGGGGAGCTGTTTTTT. The chain uses TRBV10-3 and TRBJ2-2; D is perhaps TRBD2 (6 bases). The CDR3 has 16 amino acids. V was shortened by 3 bases and J by 1 base, with 12 bases between the two germline ends. Germline-derived CDR1 and CDR2 are ENHRY and SYGVKD.